The present entry profiles one T cell receptor beta chain with its context. This sample was included in a study of blood T cell repertoires in COVID-19. The repertoire was sequenced with immunoSEQ multiplex PCR; TCRdb's copy has only in-frame clones and lacks some. The sample has a few hundred thousand clones, roughly 90% seen once. CDR1 GTSNPN and CDR2 SVGIG come from the germline V gene (reference sequence). This CDR3 region has 15 residues. J was trimmed by 6 bases and V by 4 bases; bases with no gene match: 7. The V call is TRBV30, the J call TRBJ1-6; 9 nucleotides agree with TRBD1. Sequencing was carried out using PBMCs or T cells enriched from blood (not recorded which). This receptor was obtained from a young woman who had recovered from COVID-19. The chain's CDR3 is CAWTKDRGPNSPLHF. CDR3 DNA: TGTGCCTGGACTAAGGACAGGGGACCTAATTCACCCCTCCACTTT. The full variable domain, its missing parts supplied by reference TRBV30 and TRBJ1-6, is SQTIHQWPATLVQPVGSPLSLECTVEGTSNPNLYWYRQAAGRGLQLLFYSVGIGQISSEVPQNLSASRPQDRQFILSSKKLLLSDSGFYLCAWTKDRGPNSPLHFGNGTRLTVT.